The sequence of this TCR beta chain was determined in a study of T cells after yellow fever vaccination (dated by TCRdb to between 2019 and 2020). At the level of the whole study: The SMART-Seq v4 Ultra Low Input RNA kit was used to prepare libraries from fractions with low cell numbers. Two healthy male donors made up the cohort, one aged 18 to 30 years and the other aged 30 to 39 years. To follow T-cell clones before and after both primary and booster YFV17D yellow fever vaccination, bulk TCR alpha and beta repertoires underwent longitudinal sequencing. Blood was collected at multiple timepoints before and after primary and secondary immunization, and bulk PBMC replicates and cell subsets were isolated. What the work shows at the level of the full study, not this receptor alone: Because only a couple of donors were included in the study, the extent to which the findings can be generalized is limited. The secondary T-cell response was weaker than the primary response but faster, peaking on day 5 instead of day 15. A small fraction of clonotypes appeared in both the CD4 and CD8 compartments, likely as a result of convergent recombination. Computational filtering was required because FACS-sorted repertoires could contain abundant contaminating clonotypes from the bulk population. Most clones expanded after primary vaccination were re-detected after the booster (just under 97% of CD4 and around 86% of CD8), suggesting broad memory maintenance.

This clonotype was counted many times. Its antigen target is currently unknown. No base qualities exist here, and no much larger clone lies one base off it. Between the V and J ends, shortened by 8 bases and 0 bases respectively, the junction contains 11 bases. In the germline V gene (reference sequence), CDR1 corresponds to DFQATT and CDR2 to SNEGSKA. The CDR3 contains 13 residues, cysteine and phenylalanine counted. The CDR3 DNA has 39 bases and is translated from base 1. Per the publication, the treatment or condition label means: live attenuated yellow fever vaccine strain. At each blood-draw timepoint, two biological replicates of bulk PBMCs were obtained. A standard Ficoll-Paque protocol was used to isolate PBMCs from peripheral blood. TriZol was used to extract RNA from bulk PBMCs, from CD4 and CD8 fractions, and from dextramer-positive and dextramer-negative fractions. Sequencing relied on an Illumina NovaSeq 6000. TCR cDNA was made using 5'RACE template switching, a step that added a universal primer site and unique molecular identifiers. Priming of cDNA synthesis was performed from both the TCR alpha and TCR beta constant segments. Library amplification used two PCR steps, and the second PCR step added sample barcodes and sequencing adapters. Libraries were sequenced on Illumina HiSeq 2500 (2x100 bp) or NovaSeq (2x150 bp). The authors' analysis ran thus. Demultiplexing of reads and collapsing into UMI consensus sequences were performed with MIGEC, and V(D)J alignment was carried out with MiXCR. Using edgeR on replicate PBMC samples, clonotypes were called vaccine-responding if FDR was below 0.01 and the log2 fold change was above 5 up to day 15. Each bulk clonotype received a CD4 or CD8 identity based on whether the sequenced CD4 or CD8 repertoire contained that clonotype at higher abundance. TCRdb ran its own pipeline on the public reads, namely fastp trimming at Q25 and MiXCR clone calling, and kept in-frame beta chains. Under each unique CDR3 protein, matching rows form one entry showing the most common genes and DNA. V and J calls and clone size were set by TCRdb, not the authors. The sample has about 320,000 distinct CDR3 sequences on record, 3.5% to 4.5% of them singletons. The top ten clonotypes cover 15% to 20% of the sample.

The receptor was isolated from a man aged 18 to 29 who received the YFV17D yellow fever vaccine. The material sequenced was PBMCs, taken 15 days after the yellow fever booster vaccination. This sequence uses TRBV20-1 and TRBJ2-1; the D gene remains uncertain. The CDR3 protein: CSTRKFSYNEQFF. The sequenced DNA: TGCAGTACTCGAAAATTCTCCTACAATGAGCAGTTCTTC.